This T cell receptor (beta chain) was found in a study of blood T cell repertoires in COVID-19 (dated by TCRdb to between 2020 and 2021). Some background on the complete study: Collaborator samples came from the United States, Italy and Spain and covered acute and convalescent phases of COVID-19. The prospective study material was composed of cDNA or gDNA derived from T cells, B-cell-depleted T cells, or PBMCs. Deeply sampled blood TCRbeta repertoires from subjects exposed to, actively infected with, or recovered from COVID-19 were included in the dataset. The repertoires were made available in a free public database intended to serve as a resource for research on the immune response to SARS-CoV-2. The samples were drawn from two sources: the first 160 participants of the ongoing ImmuneRACE study, and approximately 1,300 subjects contributed by 6 global collaborators. A de-identified subject ID, COVID-19 status, age in years and sex were almost always included in the sample metadata. Where available, HLA class I and class II types were obtained from metadata supplied by the sample provider rather than from assay-based typing.

The sample holds a few counts of this clone. This clone's antigen is unknown. The sample holds no much larger clone one base away, and base qualities are not on file. The CDR3, from cysteine to phenylalanine, totals 14 residues. The CDR3 DNA has 42 bases and is translated from base 1. V is pared back by 3 bases and J by 7 bases, with 15 bases lying between the germline termini. CDR1 is given as MGHRA and CDR2 as YSYEKL, both from the germline V gene. Collaborating institutions collected whole blood in K2EDTA tubes following their own protocols. For TCRbeta analysis, collaborators shipped samples as frozen whole blood, isolated PBMCs, or DNA extracted from either of those sample types. Overall study outcomes, separate from this receptor: Clinical and demographic metadata were provided uncurated, with the amount varying by source and participant.

TCRbeta CDR3 regions were amplified from genomic DNA by means of the immunoSEQ Assay, a bias-controlled multiplex PCR. The original pipeline was this. Nucleated cell counts per sample were estimated from amplification of reference gene primers within the assay. To quantify the absolute abundance of each unique TCRbeta CDR3 rearrangement, sequence reads were collapsed and filtered. For each sample, productive Simpson clonality was calculated by taking the square root of Simpson's diversity index across productive rearrangements. TCRdb mirrors the immuneACCESS table, restricted to in-frame sequences. Some clones are absent from its copies; in checked studies, under half trace to an unresolved V gene, and the reason for the others is unknown. The V and J calls and clone size come from that table; D and trimming were worked out from the DNA. Counted in this sample were about 260,000 clones; around 90% of them appeared once. The leading ten clones occupy about 0.7% of the sample.

The clonotype comes from a human donor in a cohort sampled during active COVID-19. What was sequenced was peripheral blood. This chain joins TRBV4-1 to TRBJ1-1; the D gene cannot be resolved reliably. The CDR3 loop reads CASSHGDLRSEAFF. The nucleotide sequence is given as TGCGCCAGCAGCCACGGGGATTTGAGGAGTGAAGCTTTCTTT.